This record concerns one T cell receptor (beta chain) sequence. This entry is derived from a study of STAT5B mutations in CD4+ large granular lymphocyte leukemia. Clones were read by immunoSEQ multiplex PCR, and TCRdb kept only the in-frame ones, dropping some. This table holds 30,000 or so clones, roughly 80% found once. Germline-derived CDR1 and CDR2 are SGHRS and YFSETQ. Trimming removed 2 bases from V and 7 bases from J; junction bases left unmatched: 8. The CDR3 covers 15 residues. The sequencing input was CD4+ T cells from blood buffy coats. This sequence originates from a human donor in good health. This chain joins TRBV5-1 and TRBJ1-4, with 7 bases that match TRBD1. CDR3 sequence reads: CASSLQGGGFEKLFF. CDR3 sequence (DNA): TGCGCCAGCAGCTTACAGGGAGGGGGCTTTGAAAAACTGTTTTTT. Together with reference TRBV5-1 and TRBJ1-4, the CDR3 gives the full variable domain: KAGVTQTPRYLIKTRGQQVTLSCSPISGHRSVSWYQQTPGQGLQFLFEYFSETQRNKGNFPGRFSGRQFSNSRSEMNVSTLELGDSALYLCASSLQGGGFEKLFFGSGTQLSVL.